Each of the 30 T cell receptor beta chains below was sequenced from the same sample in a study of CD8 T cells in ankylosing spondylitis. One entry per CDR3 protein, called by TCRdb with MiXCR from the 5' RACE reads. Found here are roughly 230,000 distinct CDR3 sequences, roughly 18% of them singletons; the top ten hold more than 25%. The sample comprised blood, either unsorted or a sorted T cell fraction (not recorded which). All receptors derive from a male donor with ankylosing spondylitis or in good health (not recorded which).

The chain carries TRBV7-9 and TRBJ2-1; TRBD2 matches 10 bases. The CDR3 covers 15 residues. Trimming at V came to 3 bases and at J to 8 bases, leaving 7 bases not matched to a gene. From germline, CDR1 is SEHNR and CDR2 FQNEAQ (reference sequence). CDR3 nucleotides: TGTGCCAGCAGCTTGCTAGCGGGAGTGGGGTATGAGCAGTTCTTC. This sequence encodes CASSLLAGVGYEQFF.

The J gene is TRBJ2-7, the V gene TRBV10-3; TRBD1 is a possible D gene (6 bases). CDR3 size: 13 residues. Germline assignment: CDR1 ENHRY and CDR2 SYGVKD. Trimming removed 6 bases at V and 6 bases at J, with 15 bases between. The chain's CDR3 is CAISPGQLCEQYF. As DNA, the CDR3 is TGTGCCATCAGCCCCGGACAGCTCTGCGAGCAGTACTTC.

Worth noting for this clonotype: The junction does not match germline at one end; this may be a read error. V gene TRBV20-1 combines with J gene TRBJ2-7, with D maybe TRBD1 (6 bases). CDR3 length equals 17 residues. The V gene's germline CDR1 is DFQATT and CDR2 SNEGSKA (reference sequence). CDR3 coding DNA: TGCAGCGCTAGAGATTTAGGAGCCTTAACAGGGCCCTACGAGCAGTACTTC. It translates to CSARDLGALTGPYEQYF.

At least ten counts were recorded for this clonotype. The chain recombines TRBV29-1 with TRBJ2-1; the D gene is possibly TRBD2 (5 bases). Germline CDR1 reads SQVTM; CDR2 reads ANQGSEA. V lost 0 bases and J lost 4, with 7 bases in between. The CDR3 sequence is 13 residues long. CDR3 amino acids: CSVEDGSYNEQFF. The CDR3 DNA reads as TGCAGCGTTGAAGATGGGAGTTACAATGAGCAGTTCTTC.

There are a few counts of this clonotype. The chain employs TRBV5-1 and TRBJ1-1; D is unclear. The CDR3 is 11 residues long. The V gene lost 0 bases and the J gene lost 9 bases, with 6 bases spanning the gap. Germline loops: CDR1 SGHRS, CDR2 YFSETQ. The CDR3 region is CASSLAQQAFF. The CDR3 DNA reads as TGCGCCAGCAGCTTGGCACAGCAAGCTTTCTTT.

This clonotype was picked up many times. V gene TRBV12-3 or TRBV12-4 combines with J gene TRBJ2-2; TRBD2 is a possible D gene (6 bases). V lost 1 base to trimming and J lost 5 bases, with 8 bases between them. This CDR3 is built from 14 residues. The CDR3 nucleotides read TGTGCCAGCAGTTTAGGCGGGGAGACCGGGGAGCTGTTTTTT. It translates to CASSLGGETGELFF.

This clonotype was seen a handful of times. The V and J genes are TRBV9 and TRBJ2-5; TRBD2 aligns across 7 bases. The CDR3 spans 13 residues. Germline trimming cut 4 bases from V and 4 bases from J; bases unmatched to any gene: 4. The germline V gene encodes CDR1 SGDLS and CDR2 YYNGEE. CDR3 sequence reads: CASSRGSGETQYF. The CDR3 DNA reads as TGTGCCAGCAGCCGCGGGAGTGGAGAGACCCAGTACTTC. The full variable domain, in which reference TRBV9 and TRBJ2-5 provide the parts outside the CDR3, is DSGVTQTPKHLITATGQRVTLRCSPRSGDLSVYWYQQSLDQGLQFLIQYYNGEERAKGNILERFSAQQFPDLHSELNLSSLELGDSALYFCASSRGSGETQYFGPGTRLLVL.

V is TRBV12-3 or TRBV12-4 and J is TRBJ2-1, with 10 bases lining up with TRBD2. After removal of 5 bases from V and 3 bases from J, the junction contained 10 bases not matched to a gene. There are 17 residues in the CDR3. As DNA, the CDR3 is TGTGCCAGCAGTCCCTTATACCTAGCGGGAGTCTACAATGAGCAGTTCTTC. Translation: CASSPLYLAGVYNEQFF.

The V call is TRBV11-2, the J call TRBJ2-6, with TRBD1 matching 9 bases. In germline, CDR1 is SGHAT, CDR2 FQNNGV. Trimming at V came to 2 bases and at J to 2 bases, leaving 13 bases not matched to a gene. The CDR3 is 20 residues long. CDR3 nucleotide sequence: TGTGCCAGCAGCTTATTGGGACAGGGTTTTTTCTCGGCTGGGGCCAACGTCCTGACTTTC. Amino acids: CASSLLGQGFFSAGANVLTF.

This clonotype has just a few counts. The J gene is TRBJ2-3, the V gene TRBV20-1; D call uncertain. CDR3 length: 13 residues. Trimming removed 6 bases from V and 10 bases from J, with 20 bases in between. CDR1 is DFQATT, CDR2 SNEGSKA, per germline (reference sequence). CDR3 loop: CSAKIFTPRPQYF. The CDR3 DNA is TGCAGTGCAAAGATATTTACGCCGAGACCGCAGTATTTT.

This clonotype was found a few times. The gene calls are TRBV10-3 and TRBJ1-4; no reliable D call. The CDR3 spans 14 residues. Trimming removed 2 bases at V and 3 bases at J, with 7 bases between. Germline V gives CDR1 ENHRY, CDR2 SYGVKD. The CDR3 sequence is CAISEVPPNEKLFF. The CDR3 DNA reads TGTGCCATCAGTGAGGTCCCCCCTAATGAAAAACTGTTTTTT.

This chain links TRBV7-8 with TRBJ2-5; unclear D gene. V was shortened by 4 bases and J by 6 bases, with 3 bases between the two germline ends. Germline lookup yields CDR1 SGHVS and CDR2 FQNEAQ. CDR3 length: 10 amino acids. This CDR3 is CASSSQTQYF. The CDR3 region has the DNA TGTGCCAGCAGCTCTCAGACCCAGTACTTC.

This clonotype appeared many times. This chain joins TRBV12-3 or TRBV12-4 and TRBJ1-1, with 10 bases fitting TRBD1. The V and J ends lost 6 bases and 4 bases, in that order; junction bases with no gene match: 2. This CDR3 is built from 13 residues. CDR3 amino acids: CASRTGGGTEAFF. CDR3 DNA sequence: TGTGCCAGCAGGACAGGGGGCGGCACTGAAGCTTTCTTT.

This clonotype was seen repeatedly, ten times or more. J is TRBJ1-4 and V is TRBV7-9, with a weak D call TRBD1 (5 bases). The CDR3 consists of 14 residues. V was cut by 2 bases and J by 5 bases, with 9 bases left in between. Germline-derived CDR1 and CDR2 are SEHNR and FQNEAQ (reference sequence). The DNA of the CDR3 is TGTGCCAGCAGCTTAAGGGACGGCAATGAAAAACTGTTTTTT. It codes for CASSLRDGNEKLFF.

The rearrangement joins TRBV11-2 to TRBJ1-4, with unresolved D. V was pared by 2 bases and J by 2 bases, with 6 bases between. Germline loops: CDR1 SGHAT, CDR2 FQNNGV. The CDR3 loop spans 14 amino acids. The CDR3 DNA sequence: TGTGCCAGCAGCTTAACAGACACTAATGAAAAACTGTTTTTT. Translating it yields CASSLTDTNEKLFF.

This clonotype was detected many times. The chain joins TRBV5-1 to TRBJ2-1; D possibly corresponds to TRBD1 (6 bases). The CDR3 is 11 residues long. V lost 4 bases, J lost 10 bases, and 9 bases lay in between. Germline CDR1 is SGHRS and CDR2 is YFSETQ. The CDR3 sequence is CASSQGREQFF. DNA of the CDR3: TGCGCCAGCAGCCAGGGGCGGGAGCAGTTCTTC.

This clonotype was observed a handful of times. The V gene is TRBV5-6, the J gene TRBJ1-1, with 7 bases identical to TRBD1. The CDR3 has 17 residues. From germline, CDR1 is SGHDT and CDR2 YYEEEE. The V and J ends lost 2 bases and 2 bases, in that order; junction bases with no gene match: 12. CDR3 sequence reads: CASSFWFQGDVNTEAFF. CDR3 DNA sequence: TGTGCCAGCAGCTTTTGGTTCCAGGGGGACGTAAACACTGAAGCTTTCTTT. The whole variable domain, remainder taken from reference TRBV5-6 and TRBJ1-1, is DAGVTQSPTHLIKTRGQQVTLRCSPKSGHDTVSWYQQALGQGPQFIFQYYEEEERQRGNFPDRFSGHQFPNYSSELNVNALLLGDSALYLCASSFWFQGDVNTEAFFGQGTRLTVV.

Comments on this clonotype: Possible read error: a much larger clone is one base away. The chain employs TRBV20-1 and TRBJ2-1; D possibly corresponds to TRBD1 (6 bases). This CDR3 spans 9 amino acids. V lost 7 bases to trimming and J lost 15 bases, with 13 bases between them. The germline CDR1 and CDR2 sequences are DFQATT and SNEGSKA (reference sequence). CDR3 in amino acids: CSGEQGWFF. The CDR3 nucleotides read TGCAGTGGCGAACAGGGTTGGTTCTTC.

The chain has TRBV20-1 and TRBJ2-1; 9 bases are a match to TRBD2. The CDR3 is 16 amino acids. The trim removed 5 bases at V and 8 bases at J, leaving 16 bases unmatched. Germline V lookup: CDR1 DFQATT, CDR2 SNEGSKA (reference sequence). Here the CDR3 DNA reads TGCAGTGCTGGCGCCCCCTGGGCTAGCGGGACCTATGAGCAGTTCTTC. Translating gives CSAGAPWASGTYEQFF.

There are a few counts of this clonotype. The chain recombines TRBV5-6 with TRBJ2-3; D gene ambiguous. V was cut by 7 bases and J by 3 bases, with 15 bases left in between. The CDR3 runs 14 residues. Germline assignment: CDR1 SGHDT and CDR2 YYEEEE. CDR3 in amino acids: CASARAADTDTQYF. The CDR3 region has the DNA TGTGCCAGCGCCAGAGCCGCGGATACAGATACGCAGTATTTT.

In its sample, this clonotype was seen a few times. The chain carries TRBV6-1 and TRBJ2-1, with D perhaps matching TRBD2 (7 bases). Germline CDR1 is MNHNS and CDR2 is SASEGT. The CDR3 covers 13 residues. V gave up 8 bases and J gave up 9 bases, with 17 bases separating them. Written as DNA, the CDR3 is TGTGCCAGCGAGGAGGGGGGAGGGGGTGAGCAGTTCTTC. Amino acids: CASEEGGGGEQFF.

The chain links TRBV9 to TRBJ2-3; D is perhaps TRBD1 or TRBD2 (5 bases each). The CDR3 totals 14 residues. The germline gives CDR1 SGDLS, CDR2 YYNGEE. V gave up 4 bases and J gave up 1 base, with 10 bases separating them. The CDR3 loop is CASSPRDGTDTQYF. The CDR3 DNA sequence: TGTGCCAGCAGCCCCCGGGACGGCACAGATACGCAGTATTTT.

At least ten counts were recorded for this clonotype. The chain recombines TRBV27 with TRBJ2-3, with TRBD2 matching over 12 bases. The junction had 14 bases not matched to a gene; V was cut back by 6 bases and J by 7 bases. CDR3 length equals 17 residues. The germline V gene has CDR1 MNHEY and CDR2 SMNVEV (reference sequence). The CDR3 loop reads CASSHASGRAYVYTQYF. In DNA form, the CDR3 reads TGTGCCAGCAGCCACGCTAGCGGGAGGGCCTACGTATATACGCAGTATTTT.

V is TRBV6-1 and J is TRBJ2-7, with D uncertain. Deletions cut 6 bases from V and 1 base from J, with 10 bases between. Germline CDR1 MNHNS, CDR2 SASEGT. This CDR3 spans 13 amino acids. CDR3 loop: CASRPWGSYEQYF. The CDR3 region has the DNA TGTGCCAGCAGGCCCTGGGGATCCTACGAGCAGTACTTC.

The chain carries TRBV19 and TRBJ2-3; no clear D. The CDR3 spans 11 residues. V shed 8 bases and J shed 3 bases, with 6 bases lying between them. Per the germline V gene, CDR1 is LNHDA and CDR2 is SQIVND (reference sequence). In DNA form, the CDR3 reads TGTGCCAGTTACGGTACAGATACGCAGTATTTT. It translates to CASYGTDTQYF.

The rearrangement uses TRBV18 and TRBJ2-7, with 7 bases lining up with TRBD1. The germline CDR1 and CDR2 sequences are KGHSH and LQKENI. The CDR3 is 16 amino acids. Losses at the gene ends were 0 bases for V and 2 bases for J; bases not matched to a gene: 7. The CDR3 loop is CASSPPLRDRPYEQYF. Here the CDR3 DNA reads TGTGCCAGCTCACCACCATTGAGGGACAGACCCTACGAGCAGTACTTC. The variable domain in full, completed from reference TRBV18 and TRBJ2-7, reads NAGVMQNPRHLVRRRGQEARLRCSPMKGHSHVYWYRQLPEEGLKFMVYLQKENIIDESGMPKERFSAEFPKEGPSILRIQQVVRGDSAAYFCASSPPLRDRPYEQYFGPGTRLTVT.

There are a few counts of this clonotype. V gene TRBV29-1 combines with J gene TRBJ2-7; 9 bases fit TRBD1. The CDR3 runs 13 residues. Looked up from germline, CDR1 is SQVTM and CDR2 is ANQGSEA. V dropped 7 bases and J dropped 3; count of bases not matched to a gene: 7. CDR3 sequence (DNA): TGCAGCGCCCGGGGACAGGGAGTCTACGAGCAGTACTTC. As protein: CSARGQGVYEQYF.

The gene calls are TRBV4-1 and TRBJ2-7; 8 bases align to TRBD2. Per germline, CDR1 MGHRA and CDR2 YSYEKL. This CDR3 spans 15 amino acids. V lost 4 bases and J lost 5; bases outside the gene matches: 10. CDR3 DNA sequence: TGCGCCAGCAGCCCAGGAGCGGGAGAACCCCACGAGCAGTACTTC. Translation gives CASSPGAGEPHEQYF.

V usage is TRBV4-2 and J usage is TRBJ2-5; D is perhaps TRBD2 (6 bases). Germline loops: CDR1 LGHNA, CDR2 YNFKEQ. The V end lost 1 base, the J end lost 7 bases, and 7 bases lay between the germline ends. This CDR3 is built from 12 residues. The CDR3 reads CASSQVGGTQYF. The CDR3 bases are TGTGCCAGCAGCCAAGTCGGGGGGACCCAGTACTTC.

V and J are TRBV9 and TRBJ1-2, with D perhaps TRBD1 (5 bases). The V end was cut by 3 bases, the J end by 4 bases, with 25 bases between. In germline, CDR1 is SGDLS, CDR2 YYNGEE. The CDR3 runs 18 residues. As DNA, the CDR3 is TGTGCCAGCAGCGAACCAATGGACACCAACGGGAATCTCTATGGCTACACCTTC. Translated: CASSEPMDTNGNLYGYTF.